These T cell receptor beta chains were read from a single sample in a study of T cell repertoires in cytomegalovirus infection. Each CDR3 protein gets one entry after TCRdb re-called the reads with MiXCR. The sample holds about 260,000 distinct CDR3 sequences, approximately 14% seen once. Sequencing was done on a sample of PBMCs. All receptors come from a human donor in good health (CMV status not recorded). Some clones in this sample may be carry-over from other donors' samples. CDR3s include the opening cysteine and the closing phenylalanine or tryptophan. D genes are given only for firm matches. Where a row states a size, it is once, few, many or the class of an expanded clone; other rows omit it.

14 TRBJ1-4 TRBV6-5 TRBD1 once CASGNPGQPEKLFF
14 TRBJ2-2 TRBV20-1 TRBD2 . CSARGLVRTGELFF
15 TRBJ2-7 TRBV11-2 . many CASSLISAVAHEQYF
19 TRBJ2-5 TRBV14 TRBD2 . CASSQDFGGRGRYHETQYF
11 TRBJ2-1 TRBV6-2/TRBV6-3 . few CASSYIDEQFF
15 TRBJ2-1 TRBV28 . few CASSPRLYNYNEQFF
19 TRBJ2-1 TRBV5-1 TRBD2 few CASSSLLAGGSSSYNEQFF
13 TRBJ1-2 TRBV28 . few CASSWTIGNGYTF
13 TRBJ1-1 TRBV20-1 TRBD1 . CSAVQGAATEAFF
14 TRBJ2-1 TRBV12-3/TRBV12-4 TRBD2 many CASSGLVSYNEQFF
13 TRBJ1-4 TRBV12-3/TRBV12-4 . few CASSRDRHEKLFF
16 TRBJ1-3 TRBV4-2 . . CASSQDVVSSGNTIYF
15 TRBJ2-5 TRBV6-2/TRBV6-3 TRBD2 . CASWARTSAGETQYF
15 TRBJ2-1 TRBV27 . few CASSLEGMRGNEQFF
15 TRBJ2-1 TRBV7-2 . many CASIRGAGAYNEQFF
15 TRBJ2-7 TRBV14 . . CASSQDPGRSYEQYF
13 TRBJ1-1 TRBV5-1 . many CASSLDSYTEAFF
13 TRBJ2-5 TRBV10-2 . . CASSESSSKTQYF
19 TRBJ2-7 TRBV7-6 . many CASSLVGGAGTSNSYEQYF
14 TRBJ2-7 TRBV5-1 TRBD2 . CASTTSGPTYEQYF
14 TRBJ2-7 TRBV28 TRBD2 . CASSSTSALPEQYF
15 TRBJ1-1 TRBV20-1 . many CSAPPARGLGTEAFF
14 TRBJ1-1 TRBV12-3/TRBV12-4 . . CASSKTALGTEAFF
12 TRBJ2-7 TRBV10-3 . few CAISDGVNEQYF
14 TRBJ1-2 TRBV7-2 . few CASSLVSGEVGYTF
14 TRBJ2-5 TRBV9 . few CASSVAARLETQYF
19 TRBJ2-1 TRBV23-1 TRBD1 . CASSQSTRPGQGIYNEQFF
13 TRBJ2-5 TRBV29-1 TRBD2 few CSSLLAGTETQYF
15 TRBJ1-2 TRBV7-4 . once CASSSPDGGLYGYTF
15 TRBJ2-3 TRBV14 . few CASRGSLTSTDTQYF
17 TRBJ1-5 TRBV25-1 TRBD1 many CASERTGGLVAGQPQHF